A single sample gave rise to the 9 T cell receptor beta chains below, sequenced in a study of cytomegalovirus exposure and HLA in healthy donors. Primers for the PCR totalled 60 Vbeta and 13 Jbeta. Sequencing was performed with immunoSEQ multiplex PCR; in TCRdb, only in-frame clones are kept and a portion is missing. The table records over 95,000 clones, 70% to 85% of them present only once. Sample: PBMCs. These receptors all come from a woman aged 18-29 years in good health and CMV-seronegative.

The genes are TRBV29-1 and TRBJ1-1; D is uncertain. The V gene's germline CDR1 is SQVTM and CDR2 ANQGSEA. V lost 6 bases, J lost 11 bases, and 19 bases lay in between. CDR3 length equals 12 residues. The CDR3 spells CSVDTDPVGAFF. CDR3 nucleotides: TGCAGCGTCGACACTGACCCAGTTGGGGCTTTCTTT.

J is TRBJ1-2 and V is TRBV28; 12 nucleotides match TRBD1. Trimming at V came to 6 bases and at J to 8 bases, leaving 4 bases not matched to a gene. Germline CDR1 MDHEN, CDR2 SYDVKM. The CDR3 extends over 13 amino acids. CDR3 region: CASRGQGAFGYTF. DNA for the CDR3: TGTGCCAGCAGGGGACAGGGGGCGTTCGGCTACACCTTC.

This chain joins TRBV6-5 and TRBJ1-4, with TRBD1 matching over 7 bases. CDR3 length: 14 residues. The germline gives CDR1 MNHEY, CDR2 SVGAGI. After removal of 2 bases from V and 4 bases from J, the junction contained 1 base not matched to a gene. CDR3 residues: CASSYGTVNEKLFF. The CDR3 DNA sequence: TGTGCCAGCAGTTACGGGACAGTTAATGAAAAACTGTTTTTT.

The V call is TRBV4-2, the J call TRBJ2-3, with a possible D match to TRBD2 (7 bases). Germline values: CDR1 LGHNA, CDR2 YNFKEQ. With 0 bases removed from V and 4 bases from J, the gap between germline ends came to 14 bases. The CDR3 spans 16 residues. As DNA, the CDR3 is TGTGCCAGCAGCCAAGATTGGACGGGGGGCCCAGATACGCAGTATTTT. This gives the protein CASSQDWTGGPDTQYF.

The chain uses TRBV5-1 and TRBJ2-3, with 10 nucleotides matching TRBD2. The CDR3 consists of 15 residues. CDR1 SGHRS and CDR2 YFSETQ come from the germline V gene. V was clipped by 6 bases and J by 2 bases; unmatched bases: 6. CDR3 sequence reads: CASNVAGGPTDTQYF. In DNA, the CDR3 is TGCGCCAGCAACGTAGCGGGGGGTCCCACAGATACGCAGTATTTT.

The V gene is TRBV28, the J gene TRBJ1-5, with a possible D match to TRBD1 (5 bases). V lost 3 bases, J lost 0 bases, and 12 bases lay in between. In germline, CDR1 is MDHEN, CDR2 SYDVKM. CDR3 length: 16 amino acids. The DNA of the CDR3 is TGTGCCAGCAGTTTGGAGGGGCAGATTAGCAATCAGCCCCAGCATTTT. Protein sequence: CASSLEGQISNQPQHF.

Points on this clone: Without the conserved terminal phenylalanine or tryptophan, this CDR3 likely stems from a read error. The DNA is omitted, as the CDR3 cannot be located on it reliably, and the CDR3 follows TCRdb's listing. This chain uses TRBV6-1 with TRBJ1-1; the D call in the table, TRBD1, was not verified against the DNA. Germline lookup yields CDR1 MNHNS and CDR2 SASEGT. A total of 11 residues make up the CDR3, ends included. The CDR3 reads CASSASGTGRI.

The chain employs TRBV11-2 and TRBJ1-1; no clear D gene. CDR1 is SGHAT and CDR2 is FQNNGV in the germline V gene. This CDR3 region has 13 residues. Trimming left V 0 bases short and J 5 bases short, with 7 bases between. CDR3 amino acids: CASSLDGRTEAFF. The CDR3 bases are TGTGCCAGCAGCTTAGATGGGAGGACTGAAGCTTTCTTT.

The rearrangement uses TRBV4-2 and TRBJ2-5, with 9 bases that match TRBD2. The CDR3 has 17 amino acids. V shed 3 bases and J 5 bases; nucleotides not matched to a gene: 13. Germline loops: CDR1 LGHNA, CDR2 YNFKEQ. CDR3 residues: CASSHSYQAGGRETQYF. CDR3 nucleotide sequence: TGTGCCAGCAGCCATTCCTATCAGGCGGGGGGGCGGGAGACCCAGTACTTC.